The TCR beta chain described here comes from a study of human T cells and chemical hapten exposure. Background on the study: Patients received weekly diphenylcyclopropenone doses to the scalp throughout the approximately 23-week study.

Per the study methods: Sample TCR counts, which ranged from about 23,224 to 690,600, had a median of approximately 100,000. TCRdb ran MiXCR on the RACE reads and lists one entry per CDR3 protein. TCRdb, rather than the study authors, made the V and J calls. The table shows roughly 180,000 distinct CDR3 sequences, with about 20% occurring only once. The study's findings and limits: Alopecia in the donors means their immune response may deviate from healthy people's.

Regarding this clonotype: The antigen is undetermined.

The length of the CDR3 is 15 residues. Trimming shortened V by 3 bases and J by 4 bases, and 13 bases separated the two germline ends. Germline-derived CDR1 and CDR2 are DFQATT and SNEGSKA (reference sequence). The time point here: patch test 1, 2 weeks after DPC sensitization. Described treatment: therapeutic diphenylcyclopropenone sensitization with weekly scalp DPC. Non-pregnant alopecia patients aged 18 to 70, suitable for DPC therapy. The chain uses TRBV20-1 and TRBJ2-6; D tentatively reads TRBD1 or TRBD2 (5 bases each). Source: whole blood, taken in connection with sensitization to the hapten diphenylcyclopropenone (DPC). The clonotype comes from a woman in her forties or fifties with alopecia areata. Some clones in this sample may be carry-over from other donors' samples. The CDR3 spells CSASGTGPGANVLTF. CDR3 bases: TGCAGTGCTAGTGGCACGGGGCCAGGGGCCAACGTCCTGACTTTC.